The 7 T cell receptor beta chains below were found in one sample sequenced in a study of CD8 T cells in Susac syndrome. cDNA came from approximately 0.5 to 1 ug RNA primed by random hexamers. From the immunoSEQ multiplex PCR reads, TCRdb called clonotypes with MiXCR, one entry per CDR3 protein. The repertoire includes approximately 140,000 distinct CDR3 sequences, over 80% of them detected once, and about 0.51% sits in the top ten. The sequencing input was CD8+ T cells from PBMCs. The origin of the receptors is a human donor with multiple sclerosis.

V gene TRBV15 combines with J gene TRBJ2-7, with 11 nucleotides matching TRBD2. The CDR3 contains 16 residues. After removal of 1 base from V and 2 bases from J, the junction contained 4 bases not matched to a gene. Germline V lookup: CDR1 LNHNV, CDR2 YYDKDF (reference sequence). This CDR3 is CATSRVLAGGPYEQYV. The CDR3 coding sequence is TGTGCCACCAGCAGAGTCCTAGCGGGAGGACCCTACGAGCAGTACGTC.

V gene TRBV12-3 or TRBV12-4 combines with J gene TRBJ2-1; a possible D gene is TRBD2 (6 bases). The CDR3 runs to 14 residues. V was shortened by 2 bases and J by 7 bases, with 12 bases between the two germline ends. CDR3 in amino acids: CASSLRELGNEQFF. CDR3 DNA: TGTGCCAGCAGTTTACGGGAGTTGGGGAATGAGCAGTTCTTC.

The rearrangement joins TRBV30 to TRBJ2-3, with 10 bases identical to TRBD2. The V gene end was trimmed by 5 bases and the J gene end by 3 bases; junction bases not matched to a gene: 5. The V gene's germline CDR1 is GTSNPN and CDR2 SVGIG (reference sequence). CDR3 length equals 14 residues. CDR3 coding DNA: TGTGCCTGGTCCCTAGCGGGGGTTACAGATACGCAGTATTTT. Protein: CAWSLAGVTDTQYF.

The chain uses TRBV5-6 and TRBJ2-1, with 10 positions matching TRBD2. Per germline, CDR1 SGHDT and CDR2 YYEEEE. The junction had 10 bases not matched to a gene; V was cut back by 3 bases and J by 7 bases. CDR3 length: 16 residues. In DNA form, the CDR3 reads TGTGCCAGCAGCTGGACTAGCGGTCAACCAAGTAATGAGCAGTTCTTC. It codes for CASSWTSGQPSNEQFF.

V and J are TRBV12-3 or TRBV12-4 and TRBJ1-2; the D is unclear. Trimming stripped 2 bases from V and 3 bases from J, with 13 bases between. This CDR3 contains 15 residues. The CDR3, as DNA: TGTGCCAGCAGTTTATGGGCAGACAAAGACTATGGCTACACCTTC. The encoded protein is CASSLWADKDYGYTF.

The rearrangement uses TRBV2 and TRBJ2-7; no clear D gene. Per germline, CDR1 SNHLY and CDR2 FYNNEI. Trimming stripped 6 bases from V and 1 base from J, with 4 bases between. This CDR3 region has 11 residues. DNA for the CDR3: TGTGCCAGCAGAGGTTCCTACGAGCAGTACGTC. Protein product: CASRGSYEQYV.

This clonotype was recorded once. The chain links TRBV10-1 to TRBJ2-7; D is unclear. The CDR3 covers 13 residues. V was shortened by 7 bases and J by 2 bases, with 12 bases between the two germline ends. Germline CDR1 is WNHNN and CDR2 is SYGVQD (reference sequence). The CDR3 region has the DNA TGCGCCAGCATGGGTCAGAAGCCCTACGAGCAGTACTTC. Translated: CASMGQKPYEQYF.